Below, 4 T cell receptor beta chains from the same sample are listed, as sequenced in a study of T-cell reconstitution after alpha-beta-depleted transplantation in children (dated by TCRdb to about 2016). Sample treatment or condition, as interpreted from the label and publication: allogeneic hematopoietic cell transplantation with graft depleted of TCRalphabeta T cells and CD19 B cells. Libraries were prepared through PCR. The sequencer was an Illumina HiSeq 2500. TCR library preparation used molecular barcoding, with unique molecular identifiers applied to normalize quantification of the TCRbeta repertoire. TCRdb's own reprocessing of the public reads used fastp at Q25 and MiXCR and kept productive beta chains. Rows matching on CDR3 protein sequence are summarized as one entry with the most common DNA and genes. The table for this sample lists about 900,000 distinct CDR3 sequences; roughly 29% of them were counted only once. The ten largest make up over 25% of the sample.

Sequenced material: PBMCs, mostly from graft donor cells, taken 360 days after TCRalphabeta/CD19-depleted stem cell transplant. These receptors were collected from a boy in the first two years of life who had a stem cell transplant for SCID, so the T cells may come from the graft donor.

The J gene is TRBJ2-7, the V gene TRBV20-1, with 7 bases fitting TRBD2. The V segment lost 4 bases and the J segment 3 bases; nucleotides outside the gene matches: 9. The CDR3 runs 14 residues. Germline V CDR1 and CDR2: DFQATT, SNEGSKA (reference sequence). The CDR3 here is CSATGAGYLYEQYF. The CDR3 bases are TGCAGTGCTACGGGAGCGGGGTACCTCTACGAGCAGTACTTC.

The chain joins TRBV5-5 to TRBJ1-2; D is possibly TRBD1 (6 bases). V was trimmed by 0 bases and J by 7 bases, leaving 16 bases between them. CDR3 length: 15 amino acids. Germline V gives CDR1 SGHKS, CDR2 YYEKEE (reference sequence). CDR3 sequence: CASSLGAGARPGYTF. In nucleotides, the CDR3 is TGTGCCAGCAGCTTGGGCGCGGGGGCGCGACCTGGCTACACCTTC.

This chain links TRBV5-1 with TRBJ1-6, with 8 positions matching TRBD1. With V trimmed by 4 bases and J by 3 bases, 12 bases remained unmatched. The CDR3 runs to 18 residues. The germline gives CDR1 SGHRS, CDR2 YFSETQ. In DNA, the CDR3 is TGCGCCAGCAGCCTCGACAGGGGCCACCCGAGCTATAATTCACCCCTCCACTTT. It yields the protein CASSLDRGHPSYNSPLHF.

In its sample, this clonotype was seen once. The chain links TRBV7-2 to TRBJ2-1, with a tentative D call TRBD2 (7 bases). With 1 base removed from V and 9 bases from J, the gap between germline ends came to 22 bases. The CDR3 covers 17 residues. The germline V gene encodes CDR1 SGHTA and CDR2 FQGNSA. Here the CDR3 reads CASSLGAWRGPLGEQFF. Here the CDR3 DNA reads TGTGCCAGCAGCTTAGGGGCTTGGCGGGGGCCACTAGGTGAGCAGTTCTTC.